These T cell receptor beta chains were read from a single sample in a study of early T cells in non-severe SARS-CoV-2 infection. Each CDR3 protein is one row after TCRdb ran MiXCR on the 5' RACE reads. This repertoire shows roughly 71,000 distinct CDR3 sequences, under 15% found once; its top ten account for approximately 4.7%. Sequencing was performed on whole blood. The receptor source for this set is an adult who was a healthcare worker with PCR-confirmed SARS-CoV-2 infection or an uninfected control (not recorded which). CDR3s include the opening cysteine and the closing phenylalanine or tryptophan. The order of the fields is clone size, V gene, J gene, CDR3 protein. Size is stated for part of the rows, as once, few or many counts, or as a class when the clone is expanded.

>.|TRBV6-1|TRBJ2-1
CAALSLLISSYNEQFF
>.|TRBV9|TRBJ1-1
CASSVAQGRTEAFF
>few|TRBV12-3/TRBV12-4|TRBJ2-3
CASSLIGSGLAGYTDTQYF
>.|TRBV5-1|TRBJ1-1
CASSRGEKGYTEAFF
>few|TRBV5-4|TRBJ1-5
CASSLVKGSNQPQHF
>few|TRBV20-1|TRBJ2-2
CSARVGTGATGELFF
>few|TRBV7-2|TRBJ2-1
CASSNLYGEQFF
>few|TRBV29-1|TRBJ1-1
CSVRGQTMNTEAFF
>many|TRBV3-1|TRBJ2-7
CASSRSGQQYF
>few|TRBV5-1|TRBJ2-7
CASSLLSGATHEQYF
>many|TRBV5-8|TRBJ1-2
CASSLRGSNYGYTF
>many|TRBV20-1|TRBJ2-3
CSARDLRTSTDTQYF
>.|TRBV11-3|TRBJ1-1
CASSDRTASLGAFF
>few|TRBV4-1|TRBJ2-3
CASSPILRDDTQYF
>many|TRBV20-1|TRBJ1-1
CSASNSQTEAFF
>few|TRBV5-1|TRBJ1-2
CASSLTGLLDYGYTF
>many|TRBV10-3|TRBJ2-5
CAISEQGTETQYF
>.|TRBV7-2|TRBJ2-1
CASSLEAASDEQFF
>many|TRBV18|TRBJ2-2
CASSPSGKGQPNTGELFF
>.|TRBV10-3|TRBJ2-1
CAISETSGGYNEQFF
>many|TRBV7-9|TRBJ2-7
CASSRGSSYEQYF
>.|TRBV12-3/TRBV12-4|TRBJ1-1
CASSQLALAAFF
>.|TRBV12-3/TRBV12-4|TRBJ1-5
CASSLYRGINQPQHF
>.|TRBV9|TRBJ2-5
CASSPRQEQETQYF
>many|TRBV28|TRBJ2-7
CASPPHSYEQYF
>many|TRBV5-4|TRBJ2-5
CASSPTGGQGALGETQYF
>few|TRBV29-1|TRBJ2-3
CSVGGGYF
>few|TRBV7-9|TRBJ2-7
CASSQARGFDEQYF
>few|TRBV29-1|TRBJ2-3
CSVEAPDTQYF
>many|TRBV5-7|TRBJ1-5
CASSLSYVCNQPQHF
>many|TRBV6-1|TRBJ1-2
CASSGSGPIGYGYTF
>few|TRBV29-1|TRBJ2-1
CSVDDRDSYNEQFF
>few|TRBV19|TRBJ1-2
CASSMHLEKTFEGYTF
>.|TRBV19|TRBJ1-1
CASSVPTGTEAFF
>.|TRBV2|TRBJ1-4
CASSEWYREGEKLFF
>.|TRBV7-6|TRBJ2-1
CASSLIVGEQFF
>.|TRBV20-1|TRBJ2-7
CSARFQGTSYEQYF
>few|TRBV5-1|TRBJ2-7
CASSEKAVSYEQYF
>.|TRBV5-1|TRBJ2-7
CASSSGLIDAYEQYF
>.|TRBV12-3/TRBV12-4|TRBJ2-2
CASSTRTGYRIGELFF
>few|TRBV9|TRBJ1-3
CASSVGSGLGNTIYF
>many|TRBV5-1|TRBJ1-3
CASSLTGNSGNTIYF